This T cell receptor (beta chain) was documented in a study of graft-versus-host responses after intestinal transplantation. Study results and caveats: GvH clones were found in recipient marrow; some appeared first in ileum or blood. With peak circulating GvH clone levels came an association with early post-transplant HvG declines.

Assay: immunoSEQ multiplex PCR; the TCRdb copy retains only in-frame clones and omits some. The sample consists of tens of thousands of clones, around 90% of them appearing once. Germline loops: CDR1 SGDLS, CDR2 YYNGEE. The CDR3 spans 18 residues. V lost 0 bases, J lost 0 bases, and 7 bases stayed unmatched. With regard to this clone: Its cognate antigen is unknown.

Graft specimens yielded both intraepithelial and lamina propria lymphocytes. This chain uses TRBV9 with TRBJ2-3, with 10 bases aligning to TRBD2. The TCR comes from a human patient who received an intestinal transplant, so some T cells may come from the graft donor. The material was ileum tissue, obtained approximately 370 days after transplant. CDR3 sequence: CASSVESSGGPSTDTQYF. CDR3 nucleotides: TGTGCCAGCAGCGTAGAATCTAGCGGGGGCCCTAGCACAGATACGCAGTATTTT. Supplemented by reference TRBV9 and TRBJ2-3, the full variable domain reads DSGVTQTPKHLITATGQRVTLRCSPRSGDLSVYWYQQSLDQGLQFLIQYYNGEERAKGNILERFSAQQFPDLHSELNLSSLELGDSALYFCASSVESSGGPSTDTQYFGPGTRLTVL.